This TCR beta chain was recorded in a study of shared clonotypes between healthy human individuals. The test was conducted at deep level. Assay used: immunoSEQ multiplex PCR; TCRdb lists only in-frame clones, some missing. The table records about 700,000 clones, about 90% of them present only once. Only CD45RO-negative cells positively selected for CCR7 counted as naive CD8 cells, so terminally differentiated effector memory CD45RA+ cells were excluded. The germline V and J ends were trimmed by 0 bases and 2 bases, with 12 bases remaining between them. The CDR3 runs 16 residues. Germline V CDR1 and CDR2: LGHNA, YNFKEQ.

Specimen: naive CD8+ T cells sorted from blood. This TCR was sampled from a man aged 30 to 39 in good health. The J gene is TRBJ2-3, the V gene TRBV4-2, with a tentative D call TRBD1 (6 bases). The CDR3 sequence: CASSQDLTGLTDTQYF. CDR3 in DNA: TGTGCCAGCAGCCAAGATCTTACAGGGCTCACAGATACGCAGTATTTT.